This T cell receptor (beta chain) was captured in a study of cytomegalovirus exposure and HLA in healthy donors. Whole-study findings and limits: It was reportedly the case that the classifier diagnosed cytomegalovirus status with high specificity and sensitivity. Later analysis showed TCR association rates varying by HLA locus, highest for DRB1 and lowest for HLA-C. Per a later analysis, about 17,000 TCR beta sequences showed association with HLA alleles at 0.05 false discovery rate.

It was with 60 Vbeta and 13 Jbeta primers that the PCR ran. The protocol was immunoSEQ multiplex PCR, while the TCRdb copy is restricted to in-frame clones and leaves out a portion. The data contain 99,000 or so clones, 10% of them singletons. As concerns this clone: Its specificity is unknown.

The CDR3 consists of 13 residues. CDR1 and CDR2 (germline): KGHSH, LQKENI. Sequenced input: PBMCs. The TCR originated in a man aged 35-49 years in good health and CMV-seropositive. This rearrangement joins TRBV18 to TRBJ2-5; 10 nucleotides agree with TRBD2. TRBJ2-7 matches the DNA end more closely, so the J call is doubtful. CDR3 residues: CASSLGTSVEQYF. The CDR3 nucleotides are TGTGCCAGCTCACTAGGGACTAGCGTCGAGCAGTACTTC.